This is a list of T cell receptor beta chains from one sample in a study of shared clonotypes between healthy human individuals. Generated by immunoSEQ multiplex PCR, the TCRdb table keeps only in-frame clones and is missing some. The sample comprises more than 2 million clones, about 95% of which are singletons, and approximately 1.2% rests with the top ten. The sequencing input was naive CD8+ T cells sorted from blood. The receptor source for this set is a man between 18 and 29 years old in good health. Both conserved end residues are part of each CDR3.

v_gene	j_gene	CDR3aa
TRBV4-3	TRBJ2-1	CASSPLIAGEGTNEQFF
TRBV30	TRBJ2-3	CAWSVLFRLAGDTDTQYF
TRBV5-6	TRBJ1-3	CASSPDRADTIYF
TRBV4-3	TRBJ1-2	CASSQDSTGGDYGYTF
TRBV11-2	TRBJ1-5	CASSSGTGGGNQPQHF
TRBV27	TRBJ1-1	CASSLAGNTEAFF
TRBV14	TRBJ1-2	CASSQDAGGWRGYTF
TRBV27	TRBJ2-7	CVSSARLGGLYEQYF
TRBV28	TRBJ1-2	CASSPGFGYTF
TRBV11-2	TRBJ2-2	CASSLNWQLFF
TRBV28	TRBJ1-6	CASSLLGQGSSPLHF
TRBV29-1	TRBJ1-2	CSALALGGQDYGYTF
TRBV2	TRBJ2-1	CASRQGGGAYNEQFF
TRBV6-1	TRBJ2-7	CASSEGVATYEQYF
TRBV7-9	TRBJ2-3	CASSLEWRDTQYF
TRBV11-2	TRBJ2-3	CASSPDRGLIGTDTQYF
TRBV2	TRBJ2-1	CASSVDRGGSYNEQFF
TRBV27	TRBJ1-3	CASRPTGALSGNTIYF
TRBV4-1	TRBJ1-1	CASSQDLGGMAEAFF
TRBV5-1	TRBJ2-7	CASSLTQGSYEQYF
TRBV11-2	TRBJ2-7	CASSLLMMGGGYEQYF
TRBV27	TRBJ2-5	CASSEIPGTQYF
TRBV13	TRBJ2-7	CASSSGLAGAYEQYF
TRBV30	TRBJ1-5	CAWTGGAEGNQPQHF
TRBV4-1	TRBJ2-7	CASSQEDSSYEQYF
TRBV6-5	TRBJ2-1	CASSYGTRPDNEQFF
TRBV28	TRBJ2-7	CASSAGTGIREQYF
TRBV4-1	TRBJ1-1	CASSQVIYRAGDTEAFF
TRBV10-2	TRBJ2-7	CASTLTPTYEQYF
TRBV25-1	TRBJ2-7	CASSVSYEQYF
TRBV7-2	TRBJ2-1	CASTRPRSWGDSYNEQFF
TRBV7-3	TRBJ1-5	CASSLTGGSNQPQHF
TRBV5-1	NA	CASSSSGSEYEQYF
TRBV5-6	TRBJ2-7	CASSLEGATYEQYF
TRBV5-6	TRBJ2-1	CASSLELAGATEQFF
TRBV27	TRBJ2-7	CASSLSAGGLSEQYF
TRBV6-6	TRBJ2-3	CASSYDTRTDTQYF
TRBV5-1	TRBJ2-7	CASSRAQQGAVEQYF
TRBV12-5	TRBJ2-1	CASGQDPGLAGGHNEQFF
TRBV19	TRBJ2-7	CASSPRDGAYEQYF
TRBV5-1	TRBJ2-3	CASSMDSFTDTQYF
TRBV29-1	TRBJ2-3	CSVAGTSGGSTDTQYF
TRBV11-2	TRBJ2-7	CASSMGHLTYEQYF
TRBV28	TRBJ2-7	CASSDIAGQDSEQYF
TRBV5-1	TRBJ1-1	CASSLGDEAFF
TRBV6-5	TRBJ1-4	CASRGTGHRNEKLFF
TRBV6-5	TRBJ2-1	CASSSSRGPYNEQFF
TRBV2	TRBJ2-7	CASRDDRGYEQYF
TRBV7-6	TRBJ1-5	CASSLGEGWMQPQHF
TRBV19	TRBJ1-2	CASSLQPSGGPYGYTF
TRBV5-6	TRBJ2-7	CASSLMGVSLKSSYEQYF
TRBV18	TRBJ1-2	CASSPQKGTGGLYGYTF
TRBV11-2	TRBJ1-5	CASSLLAGDSQPQHF
TRBV6-5	TRBJ1-1	CASSMDRNTEAFF